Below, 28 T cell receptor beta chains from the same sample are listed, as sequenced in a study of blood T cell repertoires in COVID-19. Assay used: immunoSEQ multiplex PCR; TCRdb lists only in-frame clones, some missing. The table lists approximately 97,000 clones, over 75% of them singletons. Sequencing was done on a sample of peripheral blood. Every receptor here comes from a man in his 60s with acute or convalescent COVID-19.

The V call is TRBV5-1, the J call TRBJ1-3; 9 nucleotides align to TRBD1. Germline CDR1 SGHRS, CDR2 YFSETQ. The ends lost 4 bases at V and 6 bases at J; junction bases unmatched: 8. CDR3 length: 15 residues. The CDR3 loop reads CASSPGTGQSNTIYF. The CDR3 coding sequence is TGCGCCAGCAGCCCGGGGACAGGGCAGTCAAACACCATATATTTT.

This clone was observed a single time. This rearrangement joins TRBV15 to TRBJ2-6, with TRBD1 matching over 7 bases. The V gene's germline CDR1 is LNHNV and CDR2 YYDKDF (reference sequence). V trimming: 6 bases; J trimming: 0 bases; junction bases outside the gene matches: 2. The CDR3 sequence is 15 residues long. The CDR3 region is CATSPGGSGANVLTF. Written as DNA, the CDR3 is TGTGCCACCAGTCCAGGGGGCTCTGGGGCCAACGTCCTGACTTTC.

The CDR3 protein is CASSIGARTGSYGYTF. CDR3 in DNA: TGTGCCAGTAGTATTGGGGCAAGGACAGGATCCTATGGCTACACCTTC. V usage is TRBV19 and J usage is TRBJ1-2, with 7 bases lining up with TRBD1. CDR3 length: 16 amino acids. The junction had 11 bases not matched to a gene; V was cut back by 3 bases and J by 4 bases. CDR1 LNHDA and CDR2 SQIVND come from the germline V gene (reference sequence).

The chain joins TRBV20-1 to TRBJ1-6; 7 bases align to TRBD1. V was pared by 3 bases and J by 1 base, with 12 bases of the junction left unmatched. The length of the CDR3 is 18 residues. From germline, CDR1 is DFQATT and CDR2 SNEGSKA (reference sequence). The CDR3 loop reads CSASKGQSSRSYNSPLHF. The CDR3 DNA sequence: TGCAGTGCTAGTAAGGGACAGAGTTCGCGGTCCTATAATTCACCCCTCCACTTT.

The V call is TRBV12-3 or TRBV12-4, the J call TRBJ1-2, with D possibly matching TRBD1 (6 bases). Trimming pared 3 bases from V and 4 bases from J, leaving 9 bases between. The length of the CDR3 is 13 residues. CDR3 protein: CASSLDRVYGYTF. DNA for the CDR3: TGTGCCAGCAGTTTGGACAGAGTCTATGGCTACACCTTC.

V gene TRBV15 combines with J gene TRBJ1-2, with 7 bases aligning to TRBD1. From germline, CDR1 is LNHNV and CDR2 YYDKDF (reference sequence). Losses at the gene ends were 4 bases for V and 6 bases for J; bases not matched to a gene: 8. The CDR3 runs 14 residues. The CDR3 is CATSTGRQGDGYTF. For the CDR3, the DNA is TGTGCCACCAGCACCGGACGACAGGGTGATGGCTACACCTTC.

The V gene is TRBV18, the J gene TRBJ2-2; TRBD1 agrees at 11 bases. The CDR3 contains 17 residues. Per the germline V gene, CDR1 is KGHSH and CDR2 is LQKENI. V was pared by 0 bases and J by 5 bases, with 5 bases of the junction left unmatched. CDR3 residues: CASSPPHGTGGTGELFF. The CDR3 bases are TGTGCCAGCTCACCACCTCACGGGACAGGGGGTACCGGGGAGCTGTTTTTT.

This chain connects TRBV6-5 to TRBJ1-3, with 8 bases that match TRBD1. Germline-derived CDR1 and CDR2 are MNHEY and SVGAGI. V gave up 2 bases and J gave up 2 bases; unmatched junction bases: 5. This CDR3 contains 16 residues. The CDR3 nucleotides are TGTGCCAGCAGTTACCGACTGACAGGGGCTGGAAACACCATATATTTT. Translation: CASSYRLTGAGNTIYF.

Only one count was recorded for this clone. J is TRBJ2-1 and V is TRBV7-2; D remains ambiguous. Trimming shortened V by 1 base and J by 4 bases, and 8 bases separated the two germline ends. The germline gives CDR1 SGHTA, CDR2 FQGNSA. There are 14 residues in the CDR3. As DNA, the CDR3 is TGTGCCAGCAGCTTAGGGGCCGGTTACAATGAGCAGTTCTTC. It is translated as CASSLGAGYNEQFF. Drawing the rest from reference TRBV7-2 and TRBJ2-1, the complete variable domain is GAGVSQSPSNKVTEKGKDVELRCDPISGHTALYWYRQSLGQGLEFLIYFQGNSAPDKSGLPSDRFSAERTGGSVSTLTIQRTQQEDSAVYLCASSLGAGYNEQFFGPGTRLTVL.

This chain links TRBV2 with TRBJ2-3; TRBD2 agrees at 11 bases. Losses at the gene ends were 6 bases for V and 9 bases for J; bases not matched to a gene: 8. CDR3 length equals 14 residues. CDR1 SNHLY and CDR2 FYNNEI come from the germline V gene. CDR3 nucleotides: TGTGCCAGCAGACCGGGACTAGCGGTACTAACGCAGTATTTT. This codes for CASRPGLAVLTQYF. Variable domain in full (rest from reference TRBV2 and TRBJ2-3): EPEVTQTPSHQVTQMGQEVILRCVPISNHLYFYWYRQILGQKVEFLVSFYNNEISEKSEIFDDQFSVERPDGSNFTLKIRSTKLEDSAMYFCASRPGLAVLTQYFGPGTRLTVL.

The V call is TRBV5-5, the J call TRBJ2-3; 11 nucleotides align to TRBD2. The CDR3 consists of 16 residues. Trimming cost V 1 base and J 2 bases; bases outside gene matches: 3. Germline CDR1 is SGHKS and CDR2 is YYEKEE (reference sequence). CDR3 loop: CASSLIAGGPTDTQYF. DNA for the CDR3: TGTGCCAGCAGCTTGATAGCGGGGGGGCCCACAGATACGCAGTATTTT. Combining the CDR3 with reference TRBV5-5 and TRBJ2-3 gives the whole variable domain DAGVTQSPTHLIKTRGQQVTLRCSPISGHKSVSWYQQVLGQGPQFIFQYYEKEERGRGNFPDRFSARQFPNYSSELNVNALLLGDSALYLCASSLIAGGPTDTQYFGPGTRLTVL.

The CDR3 loop is CASRDQGDGNQPQHF. The CDR3 DNA reads as TGTGCCAGCAGAGATCAGGGGGACGGCAATCAGCCCCAGCATTTT. The rearrangement uses TRBV6-5 and TRBJ1-5, with 7 nucleotides matching TRBD1. V lost 6 bases, J lost 2 bases, and 7 bases stayed unmatched. This CDR3 has 15 amino acids. CDR1 is MNHEY, CDR2 SVGAGI, per germline.

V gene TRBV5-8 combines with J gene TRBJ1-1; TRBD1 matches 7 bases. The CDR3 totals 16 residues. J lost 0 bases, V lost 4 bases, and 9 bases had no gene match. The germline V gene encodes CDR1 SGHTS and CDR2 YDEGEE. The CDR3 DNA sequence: TGTGCCAGCAGCATACGCCAGGGGGTGATGAACACTGAAGCTTTCTTT. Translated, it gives CASSIRQGVMNTEAFF.

The CDR3 DNA follows: TGTGCCAGCAGCCAAAGGGACAGGGCGCCTGAAGAGACCCAGTACTTC. It specifies CASSQRDRAPEETQYF. V gene TRBV3-1 (or the pseudogene TRBV3-2) combines with J gene TRBJ2-5; 9 positions match TRBD1. Per the germline V gene, CDR1 is LGHDT and CDR2 is YNNKEL (reference sequence). This CDR3 has 16 amino acids. Trimming took 2 bases from V and 3 from J; bases not matched to a gene: 7.

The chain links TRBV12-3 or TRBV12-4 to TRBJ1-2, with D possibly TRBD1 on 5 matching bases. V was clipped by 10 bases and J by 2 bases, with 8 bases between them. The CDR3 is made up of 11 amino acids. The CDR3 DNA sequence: TGTGCCACGGGGGGGAACTATGGCTACACCTTC. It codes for CATGGNYGYTF.

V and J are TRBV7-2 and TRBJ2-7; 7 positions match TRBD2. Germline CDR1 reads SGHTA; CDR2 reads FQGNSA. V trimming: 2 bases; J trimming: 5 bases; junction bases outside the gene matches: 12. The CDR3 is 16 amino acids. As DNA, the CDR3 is TGTGCCAGCAGCTTAAGATTCGGCCCTGGGGGGGACGAGCAGTACTTC. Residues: CASSLRFGPGGDEQYF.

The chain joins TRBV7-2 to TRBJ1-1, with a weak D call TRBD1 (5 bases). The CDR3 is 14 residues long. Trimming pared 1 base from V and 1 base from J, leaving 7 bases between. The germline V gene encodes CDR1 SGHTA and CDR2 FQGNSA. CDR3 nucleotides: TGTGCCAGCAGCTTAGACAGGACGAACACTGAAGCTTTCTTT. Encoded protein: CASSLDRTNTEAFF.

In nucleotides, the CDR3 is TGTGCCAGCAGCTCTAGAAGCCTCGGACACTTGGAGAACACTGAAGCTTTCTTT. Its translation is CASSSRSLGHLENTEAFF. The chain is built from TRBV7-9 and TRBJ1-1, with D possibly matching TRBD1 (5 bases). The CDR3 loop spans 18 amino acids. The germline gives CDR1 SEHNR, CDR2 FQNEAQ (reference sequence). The V and J ends lost 4 bases and 1 base respectively, with 22 bases between them.

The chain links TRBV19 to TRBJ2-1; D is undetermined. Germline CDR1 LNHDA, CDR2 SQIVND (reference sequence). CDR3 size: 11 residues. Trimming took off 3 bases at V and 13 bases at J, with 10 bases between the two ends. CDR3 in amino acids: CASSINLSQFF. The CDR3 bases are TGTGCCAGTAGTATCAACTTATCCCAGTTCTTC.

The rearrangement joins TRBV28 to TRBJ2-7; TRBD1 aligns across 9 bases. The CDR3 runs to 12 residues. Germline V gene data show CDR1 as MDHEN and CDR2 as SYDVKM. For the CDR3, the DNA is TGTGTTACCGGGACAGGGTTCTACGAGCAGTACGTC. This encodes CVTGTGFYEQYV.

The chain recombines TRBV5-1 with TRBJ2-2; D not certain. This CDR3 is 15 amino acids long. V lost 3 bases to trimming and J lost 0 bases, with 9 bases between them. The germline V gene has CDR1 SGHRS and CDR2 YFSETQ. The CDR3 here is CASSSGRTNTGELFF. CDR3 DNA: TGCGCCAGCAGCTCGGGTAGGACGAACACCGGGGAGCTGTTTTTT.

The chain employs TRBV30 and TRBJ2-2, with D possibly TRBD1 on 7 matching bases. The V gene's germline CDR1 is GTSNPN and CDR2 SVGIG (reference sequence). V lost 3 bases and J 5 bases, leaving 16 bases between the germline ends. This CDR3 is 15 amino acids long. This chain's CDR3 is CAWSRGTSVTGELFF. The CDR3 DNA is TGTGCCTGGAGCAGGGGGACTTCGGTGACCGGGGAGCTGTTTTTT.

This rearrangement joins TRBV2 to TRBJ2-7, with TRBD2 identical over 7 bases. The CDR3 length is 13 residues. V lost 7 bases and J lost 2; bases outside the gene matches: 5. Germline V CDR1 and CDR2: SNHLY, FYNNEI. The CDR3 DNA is TGTGCCAGCATTGGGGGACTAACCTACGAGCAGTACTTC. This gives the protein CASIGGLTYEQYF.

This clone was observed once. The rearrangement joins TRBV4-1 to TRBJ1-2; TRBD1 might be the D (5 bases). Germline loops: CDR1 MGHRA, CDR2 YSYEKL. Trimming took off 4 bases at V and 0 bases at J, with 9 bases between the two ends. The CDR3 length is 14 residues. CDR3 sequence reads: CASSLRETNYGYTF. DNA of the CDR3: TGCGCCAGCAGCCTCAGGGAAACTAACTATGGCTACACCTTC.

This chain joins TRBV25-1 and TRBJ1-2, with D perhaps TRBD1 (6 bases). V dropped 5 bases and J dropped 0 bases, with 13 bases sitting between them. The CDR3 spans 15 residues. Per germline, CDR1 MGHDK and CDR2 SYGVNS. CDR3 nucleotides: TGTGCCAGCAGTCAGGGGAGCGCGGCTAACTATGGCTACACCTTC. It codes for CASSQGSAANYGYTF.

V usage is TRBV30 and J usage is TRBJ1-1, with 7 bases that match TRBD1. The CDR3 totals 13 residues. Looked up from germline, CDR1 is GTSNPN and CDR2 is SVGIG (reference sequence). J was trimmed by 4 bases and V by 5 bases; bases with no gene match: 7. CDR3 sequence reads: CAWGQVWITEAFF. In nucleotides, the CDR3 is TGTGCCTGGGGACAGGTGTGGATCACTGAAGCTTTCTTT. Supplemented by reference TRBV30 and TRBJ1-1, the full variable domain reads SQTIHQWPATLVQPVGSPLSLECTVEGTSNPNLYWYRQAAGRGLQLLFYSVGIGQISSEVPQNLSASRPQDRQFILSSKKLLLSDSGFYLCAWGQVWITEAFFGQGTRLTVV.

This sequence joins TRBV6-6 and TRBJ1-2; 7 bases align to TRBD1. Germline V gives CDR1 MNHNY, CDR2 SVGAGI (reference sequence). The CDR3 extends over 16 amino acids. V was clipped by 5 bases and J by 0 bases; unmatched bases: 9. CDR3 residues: CASSLQGQPANYGYTF. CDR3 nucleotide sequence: TGTGCCAGCAGTCTACAGGGACAGCCAGCTAACTATGGCTACACCTTC.

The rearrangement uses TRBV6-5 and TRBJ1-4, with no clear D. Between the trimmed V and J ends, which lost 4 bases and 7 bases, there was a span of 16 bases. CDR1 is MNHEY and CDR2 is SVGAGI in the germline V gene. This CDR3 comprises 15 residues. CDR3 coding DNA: TGTGCCAGCAGTTCAGACAATGAGTACGGTGAAAAACTGTTTTTT. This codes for CASSSDNEYGEKLFF.